This T cell receptor beta chain was documented in a study of cytomegalovirus exposure and HLA in healthy donors. Germline CDR1 SGHRS, CDR2 YFSETQ. CDR3 length: 14 amino acids. The junction had 8 bases not matched to a gene; V was cut back by 4 bases and J by 5 bases. General study results and limits: Common viral pathogens (according to a later analysis) appeared linked to several of the most significant clusters. Cytomegalovirus-associated TCR beta chains were listed, numbering 164.

Primers for the PCR totalled 60 Vbeta and 13 Jbeta. Profiling relied on immunoSEQ multiplex PCR, and the TCRdb table lists in-frame clones only, not all of them. Here the sample spans over 150,000 clones, 70% to 80% being singletons. Regarding this clone: What it binds is unknown.

V usage is TRBV5-1 and J usage is TRBJ2-7, with 8 positions matching TRBD1. This sequence originates from a man younger than 45 in good health and CMV-seropositive. Material: PBMCs. CDR3 loop: CASSRDRPWDEQYF. The DNA of the CDR3 is TGCGCCAGCAGCCGGGACAGGCCCTGGGACGAGCAGTACTTC.